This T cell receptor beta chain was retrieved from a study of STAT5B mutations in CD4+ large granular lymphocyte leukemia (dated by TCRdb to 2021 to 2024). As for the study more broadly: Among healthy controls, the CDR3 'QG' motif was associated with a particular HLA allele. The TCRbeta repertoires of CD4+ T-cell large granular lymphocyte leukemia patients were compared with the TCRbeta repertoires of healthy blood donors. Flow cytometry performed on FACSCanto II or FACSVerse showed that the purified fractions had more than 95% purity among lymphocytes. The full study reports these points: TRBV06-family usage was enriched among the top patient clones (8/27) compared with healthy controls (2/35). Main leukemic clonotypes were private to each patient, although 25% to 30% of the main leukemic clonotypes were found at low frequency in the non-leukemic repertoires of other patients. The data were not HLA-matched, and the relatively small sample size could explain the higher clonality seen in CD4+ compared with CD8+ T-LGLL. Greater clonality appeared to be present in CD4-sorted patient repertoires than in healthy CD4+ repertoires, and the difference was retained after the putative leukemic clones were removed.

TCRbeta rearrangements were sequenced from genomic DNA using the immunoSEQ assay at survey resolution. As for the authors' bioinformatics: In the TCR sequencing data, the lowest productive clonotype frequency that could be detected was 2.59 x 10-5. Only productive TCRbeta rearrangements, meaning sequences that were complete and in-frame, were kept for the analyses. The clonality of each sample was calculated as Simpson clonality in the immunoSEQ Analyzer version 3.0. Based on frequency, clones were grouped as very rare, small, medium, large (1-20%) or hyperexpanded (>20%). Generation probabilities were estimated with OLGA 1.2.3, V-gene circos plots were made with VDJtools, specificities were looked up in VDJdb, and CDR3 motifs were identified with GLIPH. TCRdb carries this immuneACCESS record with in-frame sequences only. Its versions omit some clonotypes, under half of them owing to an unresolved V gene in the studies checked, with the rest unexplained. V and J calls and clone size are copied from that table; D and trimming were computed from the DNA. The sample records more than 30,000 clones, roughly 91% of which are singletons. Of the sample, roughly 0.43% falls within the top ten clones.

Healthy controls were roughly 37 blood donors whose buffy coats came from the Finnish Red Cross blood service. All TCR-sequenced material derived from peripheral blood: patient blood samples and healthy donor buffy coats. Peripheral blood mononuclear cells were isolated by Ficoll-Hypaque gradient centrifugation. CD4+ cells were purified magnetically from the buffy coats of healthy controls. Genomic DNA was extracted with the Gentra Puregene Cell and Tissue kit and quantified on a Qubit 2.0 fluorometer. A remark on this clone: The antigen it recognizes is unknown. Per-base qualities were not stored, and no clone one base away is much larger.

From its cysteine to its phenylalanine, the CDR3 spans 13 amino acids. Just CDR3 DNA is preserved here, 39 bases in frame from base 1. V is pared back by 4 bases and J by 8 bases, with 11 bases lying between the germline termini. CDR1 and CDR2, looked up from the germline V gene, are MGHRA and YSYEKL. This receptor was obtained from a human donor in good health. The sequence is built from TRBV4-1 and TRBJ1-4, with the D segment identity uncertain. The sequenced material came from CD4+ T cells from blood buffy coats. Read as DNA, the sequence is TGCGCCAGCAGCCCTCCTACGGGGGAAAAACTGTTTTTT. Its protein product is CASSPPTGEKLFF.